These 26 T cell receptor beta chains came from one sample sequenced in a study of blood T cell repertoires in COVID-19. Libraries were prepared by immunoSEQ multiplex PCR; TCRdb keeps only in-frame clonotypes and omits some of them. The repertoire holds 50,000 or so clones, roughly 90% seen once, with 10% to 15% in the top ten. Sequencing input: peripheral blood. These receptors all come from a man at least 80 years old with acute or convalescent COVID-19.

The chain uses TRBV28 and TRBJ1-5; 9 bases are shared with TRBD1. The CDR3 length is 15 residues. Trimming took 2 bases from V and 8 from J; bases not matched to a gene: 7. Per germline, CDR1 MDHEN and CDR2 SYDVKM. Here the CDR3 reads CASSLPGTGRKPQHF. CDR3 nucleotide sequence: TGTGCCAGCAGTTTACCCGGGACAGGGAGGAAGCCCCAGCATTTT.

V usage is TRBV10-2 and J usage is TRBJ1-1; possible D gene TRBD1, 6 bases. V was shortened by 7 bases and J by 1 base, with 13 bases between the two germline ends. The germline V gene has CDR1 WSHSY and CDR2 SAAADI. This CDR3 spans 14 amino acids. The CDR3 DNA reads as TGCGCCAGCAAACAAGACAGGCCGAACACTGAAGCTTTCTTT. It specifies CASKQDRPNTEAFF.

The V gene is TRBV5-1, the J gene TRBJ2-7, with 7 bases fitting TRBD1. Germline CDR1 is SGHRS and CDR2 is YFSETQ. This CDR3 is 17 amino acids long. Germline trimming cut 4 bases from V and 1 base from J; bases unmatched to any gene: 14. The CDR3 DNA is TGCGCCAGCAGCCCCAGACAGGGTGGGTTTAGTTCCTACGAGCAGTACTTC. Its translation: CASSPRQGGFSSYEQYF. Based on the CDR3 plus reference TRBV5-1 and TRBJ2-7, the full variable domain is KAGVTQTPRYLIKTRGQQVTLSCSPISGHRSVSWYQQTPGQGLQFLFEYFSETQRNKGNFPGRFSGRQFSNSRSEMNVSTLELGDSALYLCASSPRQGGFSSYEQYFGPGTRLTVT.

The CDR3 loop reads CSVEGSLTEAFF. In DNA form, the CDR3 reads TGCAGCGTTGAGGGGAGTCTCACTGAAGCTTTCTTT. V and J are TRBV29-1 and TRBJ1-1, with D uncertain. V lost 3 bases and J 4 bases, leaving 9 bases between the germline ends. CDR1 is SQVTM and CDR2 is ANQGSEA in the germline V gene. This CDR3 is 12 amino acids long.

V usage is TRBV5-1 and J usage is TRBJ2-7; 9 bases fit TRBD1. The CDR3 totals 13 residues. Germline V gene data show CDR1 as SGHRS and CDR2 as YFSETQ. The V gene end was trimmed by 5 bases and the J gene end by 3 bases; junction bases not matched to a gene: 3. CDR3 nucleotides: TGCGCCAGCAGGGGACAGGGCCTCTACGAGCAGTACTTC. Translation: CASRGQGLYEQYF.

The chain links TRBV24-1 to TRBJ1-2; no clear D gene. In germline, CDR1 is KGHDR, CDR2 SFDVKD. The CDR3 extends over 13 amino acids. V was pared by 4 bases and J by 10 bases, with 15 bases between. CDR3 DNA sequence: TGTGCCACCAGTGACAACGGACTTTGGGACTACACCTTC. Translation: CATSDNGLWDYTF.

The rearrangement links TRBV7-8 to TRBJ2-3, with D maybe TRBD1 (6 bases). V shed 1 base and J shed 6 bases, with 17 bases lying between them. CDR3 length: 16 residues. The germline V gene encodes CDR1 SGHVS and CDR2 FQNEAQ. The CDR3 nucleotides are TGTGCCAGCAGCTTAGTAACAGGGTGGGATTCCGATACGCAGTATTTT. It encodes CASSLVTGWDSDTQYF.

This clone was found once. The J gene is TRBJ1-3, the V gene TRBV3-1 (or the pseudogene TRBV3-2); D is unresolved. The germline gives CDR1 LGHDT, CDR2 YNNKEL (reference sequence). The V end was cut by 1 base, the J end by 4 bases, with 5 bases between. The CDR3 is made up of 13 amino acids. The CDR3 protein is CASSQASGNTIYF. The CDR3 bases are TGTGCCAGCAGCCAAGCGTCCGGAAACACCATATATTTT.

This chain joins TRBV12-3 or TRBV12-4 and TRBJ2-5, with D hard to call. The CDR3 runs 13 residues. V was clipped by 3 bases and J by 1 base, with 6 bases between them. Written as DNA, the CDR3 is TGTGCCAGCAGTTTGGGCTCCCAAGAGACCCAGTACTTC. Translation: CASSLGSQETQYF.

The chain combines TRBV9 with TRBJ1-2; TRBD1 matches at 9 bases. V lost 0 bases, J lost 1 base, and 10 bases stayed unmatched. Looked up from germline, CDR1 is SGDLS and CDR2 is YYNGEE. This CDR3 is built from 18 residues. Here the CDR3 reads CASSVGGGRTGDNYGYTF. As DNA, the CDR3 is TGTGCCAGCAGCGTAGGGGGCGGCCGGACAGGGGATAACTATGGCTACACCTTC.

The chain recombines TRBV6-5 with TRBJ2-4; D may be TRBD2 (5 bases). Germline loops: CDR1 MNHEY, CDR2 SVGAGI. CDR3 size: 14 residues. Trimming removed 2 bases from V and 11 bases from J, with 16 bases in between. The CDR3 DNA is TGTGCCAGCAGTTACGGATTCGGGGAGACCCTTCAGTACTTC. It codes for CASSYGFGETLQYF.

A few counts support this clone. This chain connects TRBV5-4 to TRBJ2-7; D might be TRBD2 (5 bases). Trimming shortened V by 5 bases and J by 5 bases, and 17 bases separated the two germline ends. The CDR3 loop spans 14 amino acids. Germline CDR1 is SGHNT and CDR2 is YYREEE (reference sequence). The CDR3 DNA sequence: TGTGCCAGCAGTCACCTAACATGGGGAGACGAGCAGTACTTC. Amino acid sequence: CASSHLTWGDEQYF.

The chain carries TRBV6-1 and TRBJ1-2; no clear D gene. This CDR3 spans 15 amino acids. The germline V and J ends were trimmed by 3 bases and 6 bases, with 17 bases remaining between them. Germline CDR1 is MNHNS and CDR2 is SASEGT. CDR3 residues: CASSDPGSGKDGYTF. CDR3 DNA sequence: TGTGCCAGCAGTGACCCTGGGTCCGGGAAGGATGGCTACACCTTC.

The chain has TRBV3-1 (or the pseudogene TRBV3-2) and TRBJ1-1; 9 bases align to TRBD1. The trim removed 6 bases at V and 1 base at J, leaving 6 bases unmatched. The CDR3 runs to 15 residues. In germline, CDR1 is LGHDT, CDR2 YNNKEL (reference sequence). The CDR3 sequence is CASSHTGGGNTEAFF. CDR3 bases: TGTGCCAGCAGTCACACAGGGGGCGGGAACACTGAAGCTTTCTTT.

In DNA, the CDR3 is TGTGCCAGCGGGGGACTAGCGGACACCTACGAGCAGTACTTC. It is translated as CASGGLADTYEQYF. This chain connects TRBV5-6 to TRBJ2-7; 11 bases fit TRBD2. Losses at the gene ends were 7 bases for V and 2 bases for J; bases not matched to a gene: 5. This CDR3 comprises 14 residues. Germline loops: CDR1 SGHDT, CDR2 YYEEEE.

V gene TRBV6-6 combines with J gene TRBJ1-5, with D uncertain. V lost 0 bases, J lost 2 bases, and 8 bases lay in between. This CDR3 contains 15 residues. CDR1 and CDR2 from the germline V gene are MNHNY and SVGAGI (reference sequence). The CDR3 loop reads CASSYSGRGNQPQHF. For the CDR3, the DNA is TGTGCCAGCAGTTACTCTGGCCGGGGCAATCAGCCCCAGCATTTT.

The CDR3 is CATSRVTGGYSGNTIYF. The CDR3 DNA reads as TGTGCCACCAGCAGAGTCACAGGGGGCTACTCTGGAAACACCATATATTTT. The V call is TRBV15, the J call TRBJ1-3, with TRBD1 matching 9 bases. CDR3 length: 17 amino acids. CDR1 is LNHNV, CDR2 YYDKDF, per germline (reference sequence). The junction had 4 bases not matched to a gene; V was cut back by 1 base and J by 0 bases.

The rearrangement links TRBV3-1 (or the pseudogene TRBV3-2) to TRBJ2-5; 8 positions agree with TRBD2. With 1 base clipped from V and 7 bases from J, the junction kept 2 bases outside the gene matches. Germline V gene data show CDR1 as LGHDT and CDR2 as YNNKEL (reference sequence). CDR3 length: 13 amino acids. The DNA for the CDR3 is TGTGCCAGCAGCCAAGGGCTAGCGGGGACCCAGTACTTC. Translating it yields CASSQGLAGTQYF.

The V and J genes are TRBV5-1 and TRBJ1-1; tentatively, D is TRBD1 (5 bases). The CDR3 consists of 15 residues. CDR1 is SGHRS, CDR2 YFSETQ, per germline. Trimming cost V 4 bases and J 4 bases, with 17 bases left between them. CDR3 sequence: CASSPPSGEGTEAFF. The CDR3 DNA reads as TGCGCCAGCAGCCCCCCATCGGGGGAGGGCACTGAAGCTTTCTTT.

The CDR3 protein is CASSLTPGTNEKLFF. The DNA for the CDR3 is TGTGCCAGCAGTTTAACCCCAGGAACTAATGAAAAACTGTTTTTT. The chain couples TRBV27 to TRBJ1-4; D is unresolved. V was pared by 2 bases and J by 1 base, with 8 bases between. The CDR3 has 15 residues. CDR1 and CDR2 (germline): MNHEY, SMNVEV (reference sequence).

CDR3 loop: CASSLDRQGIGGYTF. CDR3 in DNA: TGTGCCAGCAGCTTAGATCGGCAGGGCATCGGTGGCTACACCTTC. The chain links TRBV7-9 to TRBJ1-2, with D possibly TRBD1 on 5 matching bases. Germline V gene lookup returns CDR1 SEHNR and CDR2 FQNEAQ (reference sequence). CDR3 length: 15 amino acids. Trimming removed 1 base at V and 7 bases at J, with 16 bases between.

The V and J genes are TRBV10-3 and TRBJ2-1, with 9 nucleotides matching TRBD1. The CDR3 sequence is 13 residues long. CDR1 is ENHRY and CDR2 is SYGVKD in the germline V gene. The V segment lost 11 bases and the J segment 3 bases; nucleotides outside the gene matches: 5. In DNA form, the CDR3 reads TGTGCCCTGGGACAGGGTAACTACAATGAGCAGTTCTTC. Its protein product is CALGQGNYNEQFF.

The V gene is TRBV5-6, the J gene TRBJ1-3, with D tentatively TRBD1 (6 bases). The CDR3 runs to 16 residues. Per germline, CDR1 SGHDT and CDR2 YYEEEE. Trimming left V 6 bases short and J 0 bases short, with 16 bases between. In DNA form, the CDR3 reads TGTGCCAGCAATTGGGGGGGCTCCATCTCTGGAAACACCATATATTTT. It is translated as CASNWGGSISGNTIYF.

The V call is TRBV18, the J call TRBJ2-7; D is perhaps TRBD1 (5 bases). Trimming took 4 bases from V and 6 from J, leaving 16 bases between them. Germline lookup yields CDR1 KGHSH and CDR2 LQKENI. The length of the CDR3 is 14 residues. CDR3 sequence: CASSLGQGRVEQYF. In DNA form, the CDR3 reads TGTGCCAGCTCACTTGGGCAGGGCAGGGTCGAGCAGTACTTC.

The rearrangement links TRBV11-1 to TRBJ1-3; D not certain. Germline loops: CDR1 SGHAT, CDR2 FQDESV (reference sequence). CDR3 size: 15 residues. Trimming took off 3 bases at V and 0 bases at J, with 9 bases between the two ends. CDR3 bases: TGTGCCAGCAGCTTCGGGTTTGCCTCTGGAAACACCATATATTTT. Protein sequence: CASSFGFASGNTIYF.

This clone was picked up one time. V usage is TRBV4-1 and J usage is TRBJ1-4; D is unresolved. The CDR3 runs 15 residues. CDR1 is MGHRA, CDR2 YSYEKL, per germline. Deletions cut 4 bases from V and 4 bases from J, with 13 bases between. CDR3 DNA sequence: TGCGCCAGCAGCCCCCGGGAGTATAGTAATGAAAAACTGTTTTTT. Amino acids: CASSPREYSNEKLFF.